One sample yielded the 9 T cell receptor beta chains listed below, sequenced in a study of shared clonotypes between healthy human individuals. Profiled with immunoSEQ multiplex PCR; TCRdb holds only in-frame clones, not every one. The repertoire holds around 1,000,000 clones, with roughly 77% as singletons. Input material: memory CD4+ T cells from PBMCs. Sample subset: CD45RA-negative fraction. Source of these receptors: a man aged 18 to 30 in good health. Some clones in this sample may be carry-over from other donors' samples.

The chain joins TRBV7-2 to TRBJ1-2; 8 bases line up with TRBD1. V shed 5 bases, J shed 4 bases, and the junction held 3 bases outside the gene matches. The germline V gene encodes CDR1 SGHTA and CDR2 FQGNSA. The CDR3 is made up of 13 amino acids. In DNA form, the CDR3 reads TGTGCCAGCAGCGCCGGACAGGGCTATGGCTACACCTTC. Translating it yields CASSAGQGYGYTF.

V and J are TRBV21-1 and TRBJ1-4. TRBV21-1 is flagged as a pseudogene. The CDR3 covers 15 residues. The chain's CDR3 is CASSPIGTVGEKLFF. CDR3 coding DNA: TGTGCCAGCAGCCCTATTGGAACGGTGGGAGAAAAACTGTTTTTT.

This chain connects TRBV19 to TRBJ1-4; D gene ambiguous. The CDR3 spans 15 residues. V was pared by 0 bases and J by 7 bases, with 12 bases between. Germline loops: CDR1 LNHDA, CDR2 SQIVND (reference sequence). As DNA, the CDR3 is TGTGCCAGTAGTATAGAAGGAGGGCCGGGTGAAAAACTGTTTTTT. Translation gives CASSIEGGPGEKLFF. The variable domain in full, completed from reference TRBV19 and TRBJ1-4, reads DGGITQSPKYLFRKEGQNVTLSCEQNLNHDAMYWYRQDPGQGLRLIYYSQIVNDFQKGDIAEGYSVSREKKESFPLTVTSAQKNPTAFYLCASSIEGGPGEKLFFGSGTQLSVL.

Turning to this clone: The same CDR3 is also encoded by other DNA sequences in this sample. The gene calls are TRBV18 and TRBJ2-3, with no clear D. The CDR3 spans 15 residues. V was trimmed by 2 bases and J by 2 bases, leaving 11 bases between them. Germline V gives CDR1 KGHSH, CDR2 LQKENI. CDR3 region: CASSPSPRNTDTQYF. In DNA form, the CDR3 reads TGTGCCAGCTCACCATCCCCACGGAACACAGATACGCAGTATTTT.

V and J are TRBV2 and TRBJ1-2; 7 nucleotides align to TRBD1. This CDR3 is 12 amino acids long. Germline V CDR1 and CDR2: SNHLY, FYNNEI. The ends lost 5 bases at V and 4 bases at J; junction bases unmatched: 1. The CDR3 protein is CASSWDSYGYTF. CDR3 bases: TGTGCCAGCAGTTGGGACAGCTATGGCTACACCTTC. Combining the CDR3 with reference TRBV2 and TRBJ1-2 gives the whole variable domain EPEVTQTPSHQVTQMGQEVILRCVPISNHLYFYWYRQILGQKVEFLVSFYNNEISEKSEIFDDQFSVERPDGSNFTLKIRSTKLEDSAMYFCASSWDSYGYTFGSGTRLTVV.

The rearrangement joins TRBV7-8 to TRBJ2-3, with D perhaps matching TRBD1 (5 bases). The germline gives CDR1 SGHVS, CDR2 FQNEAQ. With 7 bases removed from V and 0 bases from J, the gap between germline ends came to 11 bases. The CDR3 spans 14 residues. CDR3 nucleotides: TGTGCCAGCAAGGACATCATGAGCACAGATACGCAGTATTTT. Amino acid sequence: CASKDIMSTDTQYF.

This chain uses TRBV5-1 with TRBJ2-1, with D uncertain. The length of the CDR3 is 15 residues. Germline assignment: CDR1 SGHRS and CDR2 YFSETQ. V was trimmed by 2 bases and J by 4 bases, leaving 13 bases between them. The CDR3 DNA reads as TGCGCCAGCAGCTTTATCCCTGGCCCTTACAATGAGCAGTTCTTC. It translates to CASSFIPGPYNEQFF.

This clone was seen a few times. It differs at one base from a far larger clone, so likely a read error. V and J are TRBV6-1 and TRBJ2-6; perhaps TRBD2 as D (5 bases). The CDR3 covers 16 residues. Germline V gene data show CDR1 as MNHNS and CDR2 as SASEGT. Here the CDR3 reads CACSELDFSGANVLTF. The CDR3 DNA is TGTGCCTGCAGTGAATTGGACTTCTCTGGGGCCAACGTCCTGACTTTC.

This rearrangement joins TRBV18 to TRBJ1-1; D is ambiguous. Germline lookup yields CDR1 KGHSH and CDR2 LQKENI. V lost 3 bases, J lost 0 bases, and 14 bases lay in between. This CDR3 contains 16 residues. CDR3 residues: CASSPQVMGLNTEAFF. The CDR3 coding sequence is TGTGCCAGCTCACCTCAGGTAATGGGGTTGAACACTGAAGCTTTCTTT.